These T cell receptor beta chains were read from a single sample in a study of post-analysis software for immune sequencing data. Each CDR3 protein is one row after TCRdb ran MiXCR on the PCR reads. Of hundreds of thousands of distinct CDR3 sequences in the sample, 39% were seen once. The sequenced sample consisted of blood. The receptor set was obtained from a girl aged 2-10 years with multiple sclerosis. Both conserved end residues are part of each CDR3. D genes are given only for firm matches. Some rows have no size entry. The others give once, few or many, or a class for an expanded clone.

J gene: TRBJ2-1
clone size: many
D gene: TRBD2
V gene: TRBV27
CDR3 DNA: TGTGCCAGCAGTCCGTGGACTAGACCAGACTACAATGAGCAGTTCTTC
CDR3 protein: CASSPWTRPDYNEQFF

J gene: TRBJ2-5
clone size: few
D gene: TRBD1
V gene: TRBV6-5
CDR3 DNA: TGTGCCAGCACATTTGGACAGGGGTCATTCGAGACCCAGTACTTC
CDR3 protein: CASTFGQGSFETQYF

J gene: TRBJ1-2
clone size: few
D gene: .
V gene: TRBV7-2
CDR3 DNA: TGTGCCAGCAGGATACAGAGTAACTATGGCTACACCTTC
CDR3 protein: CASRIQSNYGYTF

J gene: TRBJ2-1
clone size: .
D gene: .
V gene: TRBV20-1
CDR3 DNA: TGCAGTGCTAGAGCACCGGGACCGCAGTTCGATCAGTTCTTC
CDR3 protein: CSARAPGPQFDQFF

J gene: TRBJ2-1
clone size: .
D gene: TRBD2
V gene: TRBV5-1
CDR3 DNA: TGCGCCAGCAGCCCTAACACGGGGGGTTCGACATACAATGAGCAGTTCTTC
CDR3 protein: CASSPNTGGSTYNEQFF

J gene: TRBJ2-3
clone size: .
D gene: .
V gene: TRBV5-1
CDR3 DNA: TGCGCCAGCTCCGGCCAAGGAGGGTTCAGGGATACGCAGTATTTT
CDR3 protein: CASSGQGGFRDTQYF

J gene: TRBJ2-7
clone size: few
D gene: .
V gene: TRBV21-1
CDR3 DNA: TGTGCCAGCAATCGGGGGTGCGAGCAGTACTTC
CDR3 protein: CASNRGCEQYF

J gene: TRBJ2-7
clone size: .
D gene: .
V gene: TRBV6-5
CDR3 DNA: TGTGCCAGCAGCCCTATAGGAGGGAGCTCCTACGAGCAGTACTTC
CDR3 protein: CASSPIGGSSYEQYF

J gene: TRBJ2-7
clone size: .
D gene: TRBD2
V gene: TRBV20-1
CDR3 DNA: TGCAGTGCTAGAGATACCTCGGGAGGGCCTTACGAGCAGTACTTC
CDR3 protein: CSARDTSGGPYEQYF

J gene: TRBJ2-7
clone size: .
D gene: .
V gene: TRBV29-1
CDR3 DNA: TGCAGCGTTGAAGAAGTGGAGGGGGCCCTCCCCTACGAGCAGTACTTC
CDR3 protein: CSVEEVEGALPYEQYF

J gene: TRBJ2-3
clone size: .
D gene: .
V gene: TRBV5-1
CDR3 DNA: TGCGCCAGCAGGGACCCCCTAGCGCAAACAGATACGCAGTATTTT
CDR3 protein: CASRDPLAQTDTQYF

J gene: TRBJ1-1
clone size: few
D gene: .
V gene: TRBV5-6
CDR3 DNA: TGTGCCAGCAGCTTGGTTCGGAACACTGAAGCTTTCTTT
CDR3 protein: CASSLVRNTEAFF

J gene: TRBJ2-7
clone size: .
D gene: .
V gene: TRBV14
CDR3 DNA: TGTGCCAGCAGCCAAGGGCTCGGACGCTCCAACGAGCAGTACTTC
CDR3 protein: CASSQGLGRSNEQYF

J gene: TRBJ1-2
clone size: few
D gene: .
V gene: TRBV20-1
CDR3 DNA: TGCAGCTCGACAGGTTCCTATGGCTACACCTTC
CDR3 protein: CSSTGSYGYTF

J gene: TRBJ1-1
clone size: .
D gene: .
V gene: TRBV6-6
CDR3 DNA: TGTGCCAGCAGTTACTCCTCGGTGGGGTCGGGGACTGAAGCTTTCTTT
CDR3 protein: CASSYSSVGSGTEAFF

J gene: TRBJ2-7
clone size: .
D gene: .
V gene: TRBV28
CDR3 DNA: TGTGCCAGCAGTCGAACTCTGGGGAGTTACGAGCAGTACTTC
CDR3 protein: CASSRTLGSYEQYF

J gene: TRBJ2-3
clone size: many
D gene: .
V gene: TRBV4-3
CDR3 DNA: TGCGCCAGCAGCCAAGCGGGAGAAGGGGGCACAGATACGCAGTATTTT
CDR3 protein: CASSQAGEGGTDTQYF

J gene: TRBJ1-5
clone size: .
D gene: .
V gene: TRBV5-5
CDR3 DNA: TGTGCCAGCAGCCCGACCTACTATAGCAATCAGCCCCAGCATTTT
CDR3 protein: CASSPTYYSNQPQHF

J gene: TRBJ2-3
clone size: few
D gene: TRBD1
V gene: TRBV19
CDR3 DNA: TGTGCCAGTAGTACCGTAGGGACAGGGAGGACAGATACGCAGTATTTT
CDR3 protein: CASSTVGTGRTDTQYF

J gene: TRBJ1-2
clone size: .
D gene: .
V gene: TRBV12-3/TRBV12-4
CDR3 DNA: TGTGCCAGCAGTTCCATCGGGACTAAAAGTGGCTACACCTTC
CDR3 protein: CASSSIGTKSGYTF

J gene: TRBJ1-2
clone size: .
D gene: .
V gene: TRBV2
CDR3 DNA: TGTGCCAGCAGGGAAGGAGCTCTCTATGGCTACACCTTC
CDR3 protein: CASREGALYGYTF

J gene: TRBJ2-7
clone size: few
D gene: .
V gene: TRBV6-2/TRBV6-3
CDR3 DNA: TGTGCCAGCAGTTACTCTTATTCGGGCGAGCAGTACTTC
CDR3 protein: CASSYSYSGEQYF

J gene: TRBJ1-1
clone size: few
D gene: .
V gene: TRBV7-9
CDR3 DNA: TGTGCCAGCAGCTTCGGTCAGGGGCACACTGAAGCTTTCTTT
CDR3 protein: CASSFGQGHTEAFF

J gene: TRBJ2-4
clone size: .
D gene: TRBD1
V gene: TRBV20-1
CDR3 DNA: TGCAGTGCTAGTTTGGGGGCCGGACAGGGGGGAAACATTCAGTACTTC
CDR3 protein: CSASLGAGQGGNIQYF

J gene: TRBJ1-2
clone size: .
D gene: .
V gene: TRBV5-1
CDR3 DNA: TGCGCCAGCAGCGATACTTATAACTATGGCTACACCTTC
CDR3 protein: CASSDTYNYGYTF

J gene: TRBJ1-1
clone size: few
D gene: .
V gene: TRBV29-1
CDR3 DNA: TGCAGCGTTGACACCCCCAACACTGAAGCTTTCTTT
CDR3 protein: CSVDTPNTEAFF

J gene: TRBJ2-7
clone size: few
D gene: TRBD1
V gene: TRBV6-6
CDR3 DNA: TGTGCCAGCAGTTACCCCCCGGGACAGAGCTACGAGCAGTACTTC
CDR3 protein: CASSYPPGQSYEQYF

J gene: TRBJ2-7
clone size: .
D gene: .
V gene: TRBV20-1
CDR3 DNA: TGCAGTGCTGACGGGACCTCCTACGAGCAGTACTTC
CDR3 protein: CSADGTSYEQYF

J gene: TRBJ2-1
clone size: few
D gene: .
V gene: TRBV20-1
CDR3 DNA: TGCAGTGCTAGCGGGCCATACAATGAGCAGTTCTTC
CDR3 protein: CSASGPYNEQFF

J gene: TRBJ2-1
clone size: .
D gene: .
V gene: TRBV18
CDR3 DNA: TGTGCCAGCTCACCACCGGGGTGGCTTCTTTACAATGAGCAGTTCTTC
CDR3 protein: CASSPPGWLLYNEQFF

J gene: TRBJ2-3
clone size: few
D gene: TRBD2
V gene: TRBV6-2/TRBV6-3
CDR3 DNA: TGTGCCAGCAGTTCCGGAGCGGGAGTTACAGATACGCAGTATTTT
CDR3 protein: CASSSGAGVTDTQYF